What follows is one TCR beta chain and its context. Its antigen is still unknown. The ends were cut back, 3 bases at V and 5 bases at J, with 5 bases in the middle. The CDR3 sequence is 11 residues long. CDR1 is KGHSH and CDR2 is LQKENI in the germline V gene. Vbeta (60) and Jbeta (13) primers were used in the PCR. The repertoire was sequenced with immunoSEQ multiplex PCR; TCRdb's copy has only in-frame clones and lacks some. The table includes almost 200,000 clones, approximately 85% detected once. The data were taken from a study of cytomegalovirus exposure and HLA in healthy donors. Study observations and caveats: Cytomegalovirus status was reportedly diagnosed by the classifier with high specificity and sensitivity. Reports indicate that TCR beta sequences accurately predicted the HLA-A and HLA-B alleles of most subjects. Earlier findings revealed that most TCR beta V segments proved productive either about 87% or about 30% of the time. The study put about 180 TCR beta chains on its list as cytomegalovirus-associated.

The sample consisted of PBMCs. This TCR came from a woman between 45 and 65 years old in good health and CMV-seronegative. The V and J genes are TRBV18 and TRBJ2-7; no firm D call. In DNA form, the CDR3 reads TGTGCCAGCTCACCGGGCGACGAGCAGTACTTC. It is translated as CASSPGDEQYF.